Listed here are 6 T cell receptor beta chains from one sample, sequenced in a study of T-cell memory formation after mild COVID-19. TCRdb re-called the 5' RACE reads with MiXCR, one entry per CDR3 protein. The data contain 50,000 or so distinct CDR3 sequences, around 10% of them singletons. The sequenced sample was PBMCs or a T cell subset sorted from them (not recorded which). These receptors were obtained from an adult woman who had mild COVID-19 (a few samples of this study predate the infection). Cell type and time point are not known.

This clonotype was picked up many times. In DNA form, the CDR3 reads TGTGCCAGCAGCCTCGAGGGACAGGCCCTGGGAGGTGAGCAGTTCTTC. This sequence encodes CASSLEGQALGGEQFF. The V gene is TRBV4-2, the J gene TRBJ2-1; 8 bases map to TRBD1. The CDR3 contains 16 residues. Germline CDR1 LGHNA, CDR2 YNFKEQ. Trimming at V came to 4 bases and at J to 9 bases, leaving 14 bases not matched to a gene.

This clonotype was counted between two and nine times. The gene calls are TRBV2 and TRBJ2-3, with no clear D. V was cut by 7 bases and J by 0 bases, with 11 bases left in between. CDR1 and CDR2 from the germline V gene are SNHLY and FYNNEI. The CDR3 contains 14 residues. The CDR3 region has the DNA TGTGCCAGCACAGCAGTCCAGAGCACAGATACGCAGTATTTT. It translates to CASTAVQSTDTQYF.

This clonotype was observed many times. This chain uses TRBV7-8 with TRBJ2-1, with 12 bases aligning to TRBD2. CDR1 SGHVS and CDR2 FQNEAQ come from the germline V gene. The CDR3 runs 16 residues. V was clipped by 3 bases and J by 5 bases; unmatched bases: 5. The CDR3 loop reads CASSFPGLAGHNEQFF. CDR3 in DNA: TGTGCCAGCAGCTTCCCTGGACTAGCGGGACACAATGAGCAGTTCTTC.

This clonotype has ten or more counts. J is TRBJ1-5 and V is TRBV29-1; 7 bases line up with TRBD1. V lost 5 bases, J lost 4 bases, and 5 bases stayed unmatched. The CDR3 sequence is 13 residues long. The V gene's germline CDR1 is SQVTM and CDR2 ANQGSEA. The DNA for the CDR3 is TGCAGCGTTACTACAGGGGTGAATCAGCCCCAGCATTTT. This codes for CSVTTGVNQPQHF.

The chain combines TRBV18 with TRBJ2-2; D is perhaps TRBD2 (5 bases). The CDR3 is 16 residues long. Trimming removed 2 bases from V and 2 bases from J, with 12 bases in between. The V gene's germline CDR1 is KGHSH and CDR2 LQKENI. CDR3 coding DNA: TGTGCCAGCTCACCAGGGAGTCAGACAAACACCGGGGAGCTGTTTTTT. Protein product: CASSPGSQTNTGELFF.

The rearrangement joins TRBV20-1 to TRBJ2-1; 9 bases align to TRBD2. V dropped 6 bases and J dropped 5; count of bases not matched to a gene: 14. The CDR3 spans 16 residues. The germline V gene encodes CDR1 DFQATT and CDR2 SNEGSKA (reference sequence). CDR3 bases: TGCAGTGCAAAGGGGGTGGCTAGCGGGGATCACAATGAGCAGTTCTTC. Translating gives CSAKGVASGDHNEQFF.